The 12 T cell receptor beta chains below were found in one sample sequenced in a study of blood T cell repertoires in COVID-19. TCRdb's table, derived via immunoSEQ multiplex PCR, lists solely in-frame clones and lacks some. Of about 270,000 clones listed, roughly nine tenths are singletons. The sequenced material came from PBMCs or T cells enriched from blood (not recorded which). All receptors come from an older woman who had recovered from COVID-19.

CDR3 DNA sequence: TGTGCCAGCAGTTTATTCGACACTGAAGCTTTCTTT. Amino acid sequence: CASSLFDTEAFF. V and J are TRBV28 and TRBJ1-1; D gene uncertain. V gave up 1 base and J gave up 3 bases, with 3 bases separating them. CDR1 and CDR2 (germline): MDHEN, SYDVKM. The CDR3 runs to 12 residues. Full variable domain (rest looked up from reference TRBV28 and TRBJ1-1): DVKVTQSSRYLVKRTGEKVFLECVQDMDHENMFWYRQDPGLGLRLIYFSYDVKMKEKGDIPEGYSVSREKKERFSLILESASTNQTSMYLCASSLFDTEAFFGQGTRLTVV.

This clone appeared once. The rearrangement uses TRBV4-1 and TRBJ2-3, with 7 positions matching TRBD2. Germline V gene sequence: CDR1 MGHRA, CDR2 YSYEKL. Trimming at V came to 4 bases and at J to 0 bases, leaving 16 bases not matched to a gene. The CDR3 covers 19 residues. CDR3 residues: CASSRRAAGTESSTDTQYF. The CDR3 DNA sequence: TGCGCCAGCAGCCGGAGAGCAGCGGGAACCGAGTCTAGCACAGATACGCAGTATTTT.

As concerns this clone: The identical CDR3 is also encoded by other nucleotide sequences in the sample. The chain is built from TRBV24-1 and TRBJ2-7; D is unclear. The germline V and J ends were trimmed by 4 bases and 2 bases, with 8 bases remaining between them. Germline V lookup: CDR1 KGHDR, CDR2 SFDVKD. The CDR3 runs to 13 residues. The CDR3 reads CATSDPLTYEQYF. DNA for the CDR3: TGTGCCACCAGTGACCCACTCACCTACGAGCAGTACTTC.

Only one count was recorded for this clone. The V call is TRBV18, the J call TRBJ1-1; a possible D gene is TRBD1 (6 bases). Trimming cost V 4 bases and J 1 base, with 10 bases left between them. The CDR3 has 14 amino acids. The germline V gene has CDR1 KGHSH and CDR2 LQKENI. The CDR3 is CASSLGGQNTEAFF. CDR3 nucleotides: TGTGCCAGCTCACTAGGGGGACAGAACACTGAAGCTTTCTTT.

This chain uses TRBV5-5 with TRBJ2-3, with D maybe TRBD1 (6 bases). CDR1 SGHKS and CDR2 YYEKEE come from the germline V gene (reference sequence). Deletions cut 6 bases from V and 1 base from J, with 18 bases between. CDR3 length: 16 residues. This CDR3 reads CASNHLQGPGTDTQYF. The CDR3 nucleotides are TGTGCCAGCAACCATCTACAGGGTCCGGGCACAGATACGCAGTATTTT. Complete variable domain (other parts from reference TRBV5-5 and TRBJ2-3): DAGVTQSPTHLIKTRGQQVTLRCSPISGHKSVSWYQQVLGQGPQFIFQYYEKEERGRGNFPDRFSARQFPNYSSELNVNALLLGDSALYLCASNHLQGPGTDTQYFGPGTRLTVL.

CDR3 amino acids: CASSPTGLPYEQYF. The CDR3 DNA follows: TGTGCCAGCAGTCCGACAGGGCTGCCCTACGAGCAGTACTTC. The chain carries TRBV27 and TRBJ2-7; TRBD1 agrees at 7 bases. Trimming took 5 bases from V and 2 from J; bases not matched to a gene: 6. Per germline, CDR1 MNHEY and CDR2 SMNVEV (reference sequence). This CDR3 region has 14 residues.

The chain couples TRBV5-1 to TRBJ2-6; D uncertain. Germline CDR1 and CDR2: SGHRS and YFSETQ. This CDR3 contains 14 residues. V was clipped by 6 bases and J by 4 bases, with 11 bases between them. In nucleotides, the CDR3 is TGCGCCAGCACGACTGAGGCAGGGGCCAACGTCCTGACTTTC. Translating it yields CASTTEAGANVLTF.

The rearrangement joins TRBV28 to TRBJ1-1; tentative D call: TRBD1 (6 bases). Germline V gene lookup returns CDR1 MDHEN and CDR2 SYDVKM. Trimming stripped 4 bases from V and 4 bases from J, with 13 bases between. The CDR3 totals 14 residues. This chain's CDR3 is CASSSPRGSTEAFF. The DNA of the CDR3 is TGTGCCAGCAGTTCCCCAAGGGGGAGCACTGAAGCTTTCTTT.

The CDR3 loop is CATSTGGTPFSTNEKLFF. For the CDR3, the DNA is TGTGCCACCAGCACGGGGGGGACACCTTTTTCAACTAATGAAAAACTGTTTTTT. This chain connects TRBV15 to TRBJ1-4, with TRBD1 as a possible D gene (6 bases). The germline V and J ends were trimmed by 4 bases and 0 bases, with 18 bases remaining between them. The CDR3 has 18 residues. CDR1 is LNHNV, CDR2 YYDKDF, per germline (reference sequence).

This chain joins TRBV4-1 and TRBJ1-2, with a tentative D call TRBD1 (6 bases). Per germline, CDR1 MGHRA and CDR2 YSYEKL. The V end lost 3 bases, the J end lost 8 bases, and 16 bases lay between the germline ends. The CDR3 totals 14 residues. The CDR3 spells CASSHVTGMRGYTF. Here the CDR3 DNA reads TGCGCCAGCAGCCATGTCACAGGGATGAGGGGCTACACCTTC.

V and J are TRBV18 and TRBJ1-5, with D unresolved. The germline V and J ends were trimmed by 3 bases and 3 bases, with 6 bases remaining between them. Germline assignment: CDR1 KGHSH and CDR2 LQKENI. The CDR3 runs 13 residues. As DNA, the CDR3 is TGTGCCAGCTCACCCGAGGCCAATCAGCCCCAGCATTTT. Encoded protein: CASSPEANQPQHF.

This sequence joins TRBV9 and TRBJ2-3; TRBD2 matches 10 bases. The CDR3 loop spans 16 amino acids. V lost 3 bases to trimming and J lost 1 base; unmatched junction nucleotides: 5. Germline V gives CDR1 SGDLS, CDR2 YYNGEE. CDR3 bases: TGTGCCAGCAGCGCCCGGACTAGCGGACGCACAGATACGCAGTATTTT. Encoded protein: CASSARTSGRTDTQYF.